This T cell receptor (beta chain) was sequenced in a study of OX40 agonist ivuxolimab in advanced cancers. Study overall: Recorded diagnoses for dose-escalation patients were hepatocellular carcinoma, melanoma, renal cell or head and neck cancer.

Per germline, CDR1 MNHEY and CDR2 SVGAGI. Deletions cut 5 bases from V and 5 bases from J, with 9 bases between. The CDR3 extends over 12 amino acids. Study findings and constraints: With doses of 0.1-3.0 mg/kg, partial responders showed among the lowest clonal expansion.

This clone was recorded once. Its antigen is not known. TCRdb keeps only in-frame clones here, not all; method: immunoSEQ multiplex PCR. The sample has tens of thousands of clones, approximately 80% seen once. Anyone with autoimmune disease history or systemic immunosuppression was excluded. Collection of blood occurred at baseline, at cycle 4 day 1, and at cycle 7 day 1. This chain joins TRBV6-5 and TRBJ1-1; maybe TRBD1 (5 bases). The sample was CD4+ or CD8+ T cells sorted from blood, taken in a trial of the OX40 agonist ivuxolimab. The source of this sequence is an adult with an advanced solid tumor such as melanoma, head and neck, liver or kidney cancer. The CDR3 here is CASSVRGTEAFF. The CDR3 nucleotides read TGTGCCAGCAGTGTCCGGGGGACTGAAGCTTTCTTT.